The 24 T cell receptor beta chains reported below all come from one sample, sequenced in a study of cytomegalovirus exposure and HLA in healthy donors. Both 60 Vbeta primers and 13 Jbeta primers went into the PCR. The data were produced by immunoSEQ multiplex PCR, yet TCRdb's version contains in-frame clones alone and is incomplete. The sample lists about 140,000 clones; just under 85% were seen once. The sample taken for sequencing was PBMCs. The receptors shown here come from a woman aged 40 to 50 in good health and CMV-seronegative.

This clone was detected once. The genes are TRBV28 and TRBJ2-3; 9 nucleotides agree with TRBD1. The CDR3 is 16 residues long. Germline V gene sequence: CDR1 MDHEN, CDR2 SYDVKM. Germline trimming cut 4 bases from V and 4 bases from J; bases unmatched to any gene: 9. The CDR3, as DNA: TGTGCCAGCAGTTCGTTAAACAGGGGGCGAGCAGATACGCAGTATTTT. Translated: CASSSLNRGRADTQYF. Together with reference TRBV28 and TRBJ2-3, the CDR3 gives the full variable domain: DVKVTQSSRYLVKRTGEKVFLECVQDMDHENMFWYRQDPGLGLRLIYFSYDVKMKEKGDIPEGYSVSREKKERFSLILESASTNQTSMYLCASSSLNRGRADTQYFGPGTRLTVL.

In its sample, this clone was seen once. This chain uses TRBV7-2 with TRBJ1-6; 7 nucleotides agree with TRBD1. V was clipped by 5 bases and J by 4 bases; unmatched bases: 11. The CDR3 is made up of 17 amino acids. Germline CDR1 SGHTA, CDR2 FQGNSA. The CDR3 DNA reads as TGTGCCAGCAGCGGAACCGGACAGGAAACGTATAATTCACCCCTCCACTTT. Protein: CASSGTGQETYNSPLHF. Supplemented by reference TRBV7-2 and TRBJ1-6, the full variable domain reads GAGVSQSPSNKVTEKGKDVELRCDPISGHTALYWYRQSLGQGLEFLIYFQGNSAPDKSGLPSDRFSAERTGGSVSTLTIQRTQQEDSAVYLCASSGTGQETYNSPLHFGNGTRLTVT.

The count of this clone is one. This chain connects TRBV7-3 to TRBJ2-5; 7 nucleotides align to TRBD1. The V gene end was trimmed by 2 bases and the J gene end by 3 bases; junction bases not matched to a gene: 3. The germline V gene has CDR1 SGHTA and CDR2 FQGTGA. CDR3 length: 14 residues. The CDR3 nucleotides are TGTGCCAGCAGCTTACACGGGACAGAAGAGACCCAGTACTTC. Translated: CASSLHGTEETQYF.

The rearrangement joins TRBV28 to TRBJ1-6; 9 bases line up with TRBD1. The V gene's germline CDR1 is MDHEN and CDR2 SYDVKM. The V and J ends lost 7 bases and 7 bases, in that order; junction bases with no gene match: 17. The CDR3 is 18 residues long. The CDR3 loop is CASIPGQGGVYGNSPLHF. Written as DNA, the CDR3 is TGTGCCAGCATCCCGGGACAGGGTGGAGTGTATGGGAATTCACCCCTCCACTTT.

The V and J genes are TRBV6-5 and TRBJ2-2, with D hard to call. With 4 bases removed from V and 5 bases from J, the gap between germline ends came to 17 bases. CDR3 length: 16 amino acids. CDR1 MNHEY and CDR2 SVGAGI come from the germline V gene. CDR3: CASSSPNRDMTGELFF. CDR3 coding DNA: TGTGCCAGCAGTTCTCCAAACCGAGATATGACCGGGGAGCTGTTTTTT.

This clone showed up just a few times. The rearrangement uses TRBV9 and TRBJ2-1; D call uncertain. The CDR3 is 14 amino acids. The germline gives CDR1 SGDLS, CDR2 YYNGEE. V gave up 4 bases and J gave up 0 bases, with 8 bases separating them. For the CDR3, the DNA is TGTGCCAGCAGCCGTGACAACTCCTACAATGAGCAGTTCTTC. The encoded protein is CASSRDNSYNEQFF.

The chain links TRBV7-6 to TRBJ2-7; 13 bases map to TRBD2. Losses at the gene ends were 4 bases for V and 2 bases for J; bases not matched to a gene: 17. Germline CDR1 reads SGHVS; CDR2 reads FNYEAQ. CDR3 length: 20 amino acids. The CDR3 spells CASSSIIGGTSGTEPYEQYF. The CDR3 DNA reads as TGTGCCAGCAGCTCTATTATTGGGGGGACTAGCGGGACTGAGCCCTACGAGCAGTACTTC. The full variable domain, its missing parts supplied by reference TRBV7-6 and TRBJ2-7, is GAGVSQSPRYKVTKRGQDVALRCDPISGHVSLYWYRQALGQGPEFLTYFNYEAQQDKSGLPNDRFSAERPEGSISTLTIQRTEQRDSAMYRCASSSIIGGTSGTEPYEQYFGPGTRLTVT.

The chain employs TRBV5-6 and TRBJ1-2; D perhaps matches TRBD1 (5 bases). This CDR3 spans 14 amino acids. Between the trimmed V and J ends, which lost 0 bases and 4 bases, there was a span of 10 bases. Germline CDR1 SGHDT, CDR2 YYEEEE. The CDR3 region is CASSLEWGGYGYTF. The CDR3 DNA follows: TGTGCCAGCAGCTTGGAATGGGGCGGCTATGGCTACACCTTC. Full variable domain (missing parts from reference TRBV5-6 and TRBJ1-2): DAGVTQSPTHLIKTRGQQVTLRCSPKSGHDTVSWYQQALGQGPQFIFQYYEEEERQRGNFPDRFSGHQFPNYSSELNVNALLLGDSALYLCASSLEWGGYGYTFGSGTRLTVV.

The CDR3 region has the DNA TGTGCCAGCAGCTTAGTCTTACTAGCGGGAGAGCAGTTCTTC. It translates to CASSLVLLAGEQFF. This sequence joins TRBV7-9 and TRBJ2-1, with TRBD2 matching 10 bases. Losses at the gene ends were 1 base for V and 10 bases for J; bases not matched to a gene: 4. CDR1 and CDR2 from the germline V gene are SEHNR and FQNEAQ (reference sequence). The CDR3 is made up of 14 amino acids.

The rearrangement joins TRBV7-2 to TRBJ1-1; the D gene is possibly TRBD1 (5 bases). The CDR3 is 13 amino acids. Germline V gene sequence: CDR1 SGHTA, CDR2 FQGNSA. V gave up 2 bases and J gave up 5 bases, with 9 bases separating them. In DNA, the CDR3 is TGTGCCAGCAGCTTAATGGGGCCAACTGAAGCTTTCTTT. The encoded protein is CASSLMGPTEAFF. Combining the CDR3 with reference TRBV7-2 and TRBJ1-1 gives the whole variable domain GAGVSQSPSNKVTEKGKDVELRCDPISGHTALYWYRQSLGQGLEFLIYFQGNSAPDKSGLPSDRFSAERTGGSVSTLTIQRTQQEDSAVYLCASSLMGPTEAFFGQGTRLTVV.

The CDR3 nucleotides read TGTGCCATCAGGAACGGTGGTTTTGCCTACGAGCAGTACTTC. As protein: CAIRNGGFAYEQYF. The chain combines TRBV10-3 with TRBJ2-5; no firm D call. The J call is in doubt because the DNA end fits TRBJ2-7 better. CDR1 is ENHRY and CDR2 is SYGVKD in the germline V gene. The CDR3 length is 14 residues.

The rearrangement links TRBV7-2 to TRBJ2-3, with D perhaps matching TRBD1 (6 bases). Germline CDR1 and CDR2: SGHTA and FQGNSA. The CDR3 loop spans 15 amino acids. V lost 0 bases to trimming and J lost 2 bases, with 9 bases between them. CDR3 DNA sequence: TGTGCCAGCAGCTTAGCAGGACAGCTCACAGATACGCAGTATTTT. Its translation: CASSLAGQLTDTQYF. Using reference TRBV7-2 and TRBJ2-3 for the parts outside the CDR3, the full variable domain is GAGVSQSPSNKVTEKGKDVELRCDPISGHTALYWYRQSLGQGLEFLIYFQGNSAPDKSGLPSDRFSAERTGGSVSTLTIQRTQQEDSAVYLCASSLAGQLTDTQYFGPGTRLTVL.

This chain links TRBV7-9 with TRBJ1-1; weak D call: TRBD1 (6 bases). This CDR3 is 14 amino acids long. Trimming removed 5 bases at V and 5 bases at J, with 15 bases between. CDR1 is SEHNR and CDR2 is FQNEAQ in the germline V gene (reference sequence). CDR3 protein: CASSRSQGRTEAFF. DNA for the CDR3: TGTGCCAGCAGCCGGTCACAGGGTAGGACTGAAGCTTTCTTT.

The chain combines TRBV7-8 with TRBJ2-2; the match to TRBD2 covers 14 bases. The junction had 11 bases not matched to a gene; V was cut back by 4 bases and J by 1 base. CDR3 length equals 20 residues. Per germline, CDR1 SGHVS and CDR2 FQNEAQ. As DNA, the CDR3 is TGTGCCAGCAGCTCTAGGAGGACTAGCGGGAGGTCGCGGAACACCGGGGAGCTGTTTTTT. As protein: CASSSRRTSGRSRNTGELFF.

V gene TRBV18 combines with J gene TRBJ1-1; possible D gene TRBD1, 6 bases. The CDR3 extends over 14 amino acids. Trimming removed 6 bases at V and 1 base at J, with 12 bases between. Germline assignment: CDR1 KGHSH and CDR2 LQKENI. In DNA, the CDR3 is TGTGCCAGCTCCACCACAGGGAGGAACACTGAAGCTTTCTTT. Protein product: CASSTTGRNTEAFF.

V gene TRBV6-5 combines with J gene TRBJ1-5, with 7 bases matching TRBD1. Trimming cost V 4 bases and J 0 bases; bases outside gene matches: 6. Germline values: CDR1 MNHEY, CDR2 SVGAGI. The CDR3 has 16 amino acids. The CDR3 coding sequence is TGTGCCAGCAGTTCTTCAGGGGGGTATAGCAATCAGCCCCAGCATTTT. Its translation is CASSSSGGYSNQPQHF.

The chain carries TRBV7-2 and TRBJ1-2; the match to TRBD1 covers 9 bases. Germline lookup yields CDR1 SGHTA and CDR2 FQGNSA. The CDR3 extends over 15 amino acids. V dropped 7 bases and J dropped 5; count of bases not matched to a gene: 11. The CDR3 loop is CASTFYTGGGYGYTF. CDR3 coding DNA: TGTGCCAGCACCTTTTACACAGGGGGCGGGTATGGCTACACCTTC.

This clone has a single count. The CDR3 nucleotides are TGTGCCAGCTTGGTTTTCGGACAGTCGAACACTGAAGCTTTCTTT. Amino acids: CASLVFGQSNTEAFF. The rearrangement uses TRBV28 and TRBJ1-1; D is perhaps TRBD1 (6 bases). The CDR3 length is 15 residues. V lost 8 bases and J lost 1, with 17 bases in between. Germline-derived CDR1 and CDR2 are MDHEN and SYDVKM.

Only a few counts were recorded for this clone. The chain links TRBV19 to TRBJ1-3, with D possibly matching TRBD1 (5 bases). The CDR3 sequence is 15 residues long. Looked up from germline, CDR1 is LNHDA and CDR2 is SQIVND (reference sequence). Trimming cost V 8 bases and J 8 bases, with 22 bases left between them. The CDR3 protein is CASGGGLGRGYTIYF. Here the CDR3 DNA reads TGTGCCAGTGGGGGGGGTTTGGGGCGCGGATACACCATATATTTT.

The chain links TRBV7-6 to TRBJ2-1; D may be TRBD2 (5 bases). V dropped 5 bases and J dropped 4 bases, with 12 bases sitting between them. The germline gives CDR1 SGHVS, CDR2 FNYEAQ. The CDR3 runs 14 residues. The DNA of the CDR3 is TGTGCCAGCAGCCCTCTAGGCGGGTACAATGAGCAGTTCTTC. This translates into CASSPLGGYNEQFF.

This chain joins TRBV5-1 and TRBJ2-1, with TRBD1 matching 7 bases. From germline, CDR1 is SGHRS and CDR2 YFSETQ. The J segment lost 3 bases and the V segment lost 2 bases, leaving 5 bases of the junction unmatched. The CDR3 is made up of 15 amino acids. The CDR3 DNA is TGCGCCAGCAGCTTAGACAGGGTGGGCTACAATGAGCAGTTCTTC. Its translation is CASSLDRVGYNEQFF.

This chain connects TRBV29-1 to TRBJ2-1, with 11 bases matching TRBD2. From germline, CDR1 is SQVTM and CDR2 ANQGSEA. Losses at the gene ends were 3 bases for V and 10 bases for J; bases not matched to a gene: 8. The CDR3 covers 14 residues. CDR3 loop: CSVDSSGGRREQFF. Here the CDR3 DNA reads TGCAGCGTTGATTCTAGCGGGGGGAGGCGGGAGCAGTTCTTC.

The chain uses TRBV27 and TRBJ1-6; D is undetermined. Germline V gene data show CDR1 as MNHEY and CDR2 as SMNVEV (reference sequence). This CDR3 has 14 amino acids. The V end was cut by 0 bases, the J end by 10 bases, with 10 bases between. This CDR3 is CASSLSGRASPLHF. The DNA for the CDR3 is TGTGCCAGCAGTTTATCGGGCCGCGCGTCACCCCTCCACTTT.

This rearrangement joins TRBV7-8 to TRBJ2-7, with 9 bases aligning to TRBD1. The J segment lost 6 bases and the V segment lost 5 bases, leaving 5 bases of the junction unmatched. This CDR3 comprises 13 residues. Per the germline V gene, CDR1 is SGHVS and CDR2 is FQNEAQ. CDR3 DNA: TGTGCCAGCAGCCAGGGACAGGGTGGCGAGCAGTACTTC. Translated: CASSQGQGGEQYF.